A selection of T cell receptor beta chains follows, all from one sample in a study of vaccination and CD4 T cells after COVID-19. A single record per CDR3 protein comes from TCRdb applying MiXCR to the PCR reads. The profile shows approximately 14,000 distinct CDR3 sequences, around 60% of them singletons. Their recognized antigens are unknown. Sequencing was carried out using CD4+ T cells from blood, cultured in vitro. All receptors come from a human donor who had recovered from COVID-19. Both conserved end residues are part of each CDR3. The D gene is left open where the match is weak. Only some rows state a clone size, as once, few, many or a class for expanded clones.

clone size	V gene	J gene	D gene	CDR3 protein	CDR3 DNA
NA	TRBV30	TRBJ1-5	NA	CAWSGVGGNQPQHF	TGTGCCTGGAGTGGAGTTGGGGGCAATCAGCCCCAGCATTTT
NA	TRBV6-1	TRBJ1-2	TRBD1	CASSAGTANYGYTF	TGTGCCAGCAGTGCAGGGACAGCCAACTATGGCTACACCTTC
few	TRBV7-7	TRBJ1-5	NA	CASSLGQDQPQHF	TGTGCCAGCAGCTTGGGTCAGGATCAGCCCCAGCATTTT
NA	TRBV6-2/TRBV6-3	TRBJ2-7	NA	CASYPSGPTSYEQYF	TGTGCCAGCTACCCCAGCGGGCCGACCTCCTACGAGCAGTACTTC
NA	TRBV24-1	TRBJ2-5	NA	CATSDRDSQETQYF	TGTGCCACCAGTGACCGTGACAGCCAAGAGACCCAGTACTTC
NA	TRBV20-1	TRBJ1-1	NA	CSARVQGAFF	TGCAGTGCTAGAGTGCAGGGAGCTTTCTTT
once	TRBV5-4	TRBJ2-1	NA	CASSPDLSRNNEQFF	TGTGCCAGCAGCCCCGATCTCTCTAGGAACAATGAGCAGTTCTTC
NA	TRBV21-1	TRBJ1-5	NA	CANQWGQIMEPQHF	TGTGCCAACCAATGGGGACAGATAATGGAGCCCCAGCATTTT
few	TRBV28	TRBJ1-1	NA	CASSLAGTNTEAFF	TGTGCCAGCAGTTTAGCAGGGACCAACACTGAAGCTTTCTTT
once	TRBV28	TRBJ2-3	NA	CASSLRESLTDTQYF	TGTGCCAGCAGTTTAAGGGAGTCCCTCACAGATACGCAGTATTTT
NA	TRBV15	TRBJ2-7	TRBD1	CATSSRTTGREQYF	TGTGCCACCAGCTCACGGACGACAGGGCGCGAGCAGTACTTC
NA	TRBV7-2	TRBJ2-2	NA	CASSPRTDTGELFF	TGTGCCAGCAGCCCACGGACAGACACCGGGGAGCTGTTTTTT
NA	TRBV19	TRBJ1-5	NA	CASNGWGWSNQPQHF	TGTGCCAGTAATGGGTGGGGATGGAGCAATCAGCCCCAGCATTTT
few	TRBV28	TRBJ1-2	NA	CASSVGTDGYTF	TGTGCCAGCAGCGTAGGGACTGATGGCTACACCTTC
NA	TRBV6-1	TRBJ2-4	NA	CASSPRRENIQYF	TGTGCCAGCAGTCCCCGACGGGAAAACATTCAGTACTTC
NA	TRBV4-1	TRBJ1-2	NA	CASSQDLGRVPYGYTF	TGCGCCAGCAGCCAAGATCTTGGCAGGGTGCCCTATGGCTACACCTTC
NA	TRBV6-1	TRBJ1-2	NA	CASSEATTIPDGYTF	TGTGCCAGCAGTGAAGCCACCACCATACCTGATGGCTACACCTTC
NA	TRBV19	TRBJ1-1	TRBD1	CASSIGTGDVNTEAFF	TGTGCCAGTAGTATAGGGACAGGGGACGTGAACACTGAAGCTTTCTTT
NA	TRBV15	TRBJ2-6	NA	CAIAASGANVLTF	TGTGCCATCGCGGCCTCTGGGGCCAACGTCCTGACTTTC
NA	TRBV19	TRBJ1-5	TRBD1	CASSRDRASNQPQHF	TGTGCCAGTAGTCGGGACAGGGCGAGCAATCAGCCCCAGCATTTT